This T cell receptor (beta chain) was captured in a study of cytomegalovirus exposure and HLA in healthy donors. It was with 60 Vbeta and 13 Jbeta primers that the PCR ran. Here immunoSEQ multiplex PCR was the method, and the copy in TCRdb shows in-frame clones only, minus some. The table records fewer than 200,000 clones, 70% to 80% of them present only once. Whole-study results and caveats: Accurate prediction of most subjects' HLA-A and HLA-B alleles from TCR beta sequences was reported. The authors assumed roughly uniform sequencing depth across donors for presence/absence analyses. The investigators catalogued 180 or so TCR beta chains as cytomegalovirus-associated.

This CDR3 region has 13 residues. V lost 0 bases to trimming and J lost 10 bases, with 9 bases between them. The V gene's germline CDR1 is MGHRA and CDR2 YSYEKL. Points on this clone: Its antigen is still unknown.

Sequenced input: PBMCs. The chain joins TRBV4-1 to TRBJ2-2; D not certain. The TCR sequence derives from a female donor in good health and CMV-seronegative. DNA of the CDR3: TGCGCCAGCAGCCAAGAGGGCGCCGCGGAGCTGTTTTTT. As protein: CASSQEGAAELFF.